These 19 T cell receptor beta chains came from one sample sequenced in a study of T cell responses to AZD1222 COVID-19 vaccine. Only in-frame clones appear in the TCRdb table, and some are missing; sequencing was by immunoSEQ multiplex PCR. The profile shows roughly 150,000 clones, roughly 90% of them singletons. The sequenced sample was peripheral blood, obtained on day 0 of AZD1222 vaccination. The receptor source for this set is an adult in good health.

The J gene is TRBJ1-5, the V gene TRBV7-6; a possible D gene is TRBD1 (5 bases). The V and J ends lost 1 base and 7 bases respectively, with 14 bases between them. The CDR3 covers 15 residues. Germline values: CDR1 SGHVS, CDR2 FNYEAQ. CDR3 nucleotides: TGTGCCAGCAGCTTAGGGGGGGACTTTAGGCAGCCCCAGCATTTT. Translated: CASSLGGDFRQPQHF.

The V and J genes are TRBV30 and TRBJ2-1, with TRBD1 matching over 8 bases. V lost 2 bases and J lost 6; bases outside the gene matches: 3. The CDR3 is made up of 13 amino acids. Germline CDR1 reads GTSNPN; CDR2 reads SVGIG (reference sequence). CDR3 protein: CAWSPDRANEQFF. The CDR3 nucleotides read TGTGCCTGGAGTCCGGACAGGGCCAATGAGCAGTTCTTC.

J is TRBJ2-1 and V is TRBV6-2 or TRBV6-3; 12 nucleotides match TRBD2. The ends lost 6 bases at V and 6 bases at J; junction bases unmatched: 6. The CDR3 runs 15 residues. Germline lookup yields CDR1 MNHEY and CDR2 SVGEGT. The CDR3 region has the DNA TGTGCCAGCAGCTTGACTAGCGGGAGTTTCAATGAGCAGTTCTTC. Residues: CASSLTSGSFNEQFF.

V is TRBV19 and J is TRBJ1-2; D gene unclear. The germline CDR1 and CDR2 sequences are LNHDA and SQIVND (reference sequence). The CDR3 has 13 amino acids. V was clipped by 5 bases and J by 4 bases, with 11 bases between them. CDR3 DNA sequence: TGTGCCAGTAGTCCAAGTCAGATCTATGGCTACACCTTC. Translated, it gives CASSPSQIYGYTF.

The rearrangement links TRBV5-1 to TRBJ1-2; no clear D. The CDR3 totals 12 residues. From germline, CDR1 is SGHRS and CDR2 YFSETQ. V gave up 0 bases and J gave up 4 bases, with 4 bases separating them. CDR3 coding DNA: TGCGCCAGCAGCTTGGGGGTCTATGGCTACACCTTC. This codes for CASSLGVYGYTF.

This rearrangement joins TRBV5-4 to TRBJ1-1; 7 nucleotides line up with TRBD1. Trimming removed 5 bases from V and 5 bases from J; junction bases left unmatched: 9. Germline V lookup: CDR1 SGHNT, CDR2 YYREEE (reference sequence). This CDR3 has 14 residues. The CDR3 sequence is CASRPLRGGTEAFF. The CDR3 region has the DNA TGTGCCAGCAGGCCGCTCAGGGGGGGAACTGAAGCTTTCTTT.

The chain is built from TRBV12-5 and TRBJ2-7; TRBD1 aligns across 7 bases. The CDR3 runs to 18 residues. Germline CDR1 and CDR2: LGHNT and FRNRAP. Germline trimming cut 0 bases from V and 4 bases from J; bases unmatched to any gene: 15. CDR3 sequence reads: CASGLVRVGDRGRYEQYF. CDR3 nucleotides: TGTGCTAGTGGTTTGGTACGGGTGGGTGATAGGGGGCGGTACGAGCAGTACTTC.

Comment on this clone: A junction end diverges from the germline sequence, so it may reflect a read error. V is TRBV29-1 and J is TRBJ2-5; D remains unclear. The CDR3 sequence is 11 residues long. The germline V gene has CDR1 SQVTM and CDR2 ANQGSEA. CDR3 sequence reads: CSVYEPGLLNF. DNA of the CDR3: TGCAGCGTATATGAGCCGGGCCTCCTTAACTTC.

The gene calls are TRBV9 and TRBJ2-7, with D perhaps matching TRBD1 (6 bases). V shed 0 bases and J shed 6 bases, with 13 bases lying between them. The CDR3 runs 14 residues. The germline V gene encodes CDR1 SGDLS and CDR2 YYNGEE. The CDR3 sequence is CASSVGGPSLEQYF. The DNA of the CDR3 is TGTGCCAGCAGCGTAGGGGGGCCCTCTCTCGAGCAGTACTTC.

J is TRBJ2-4 and V is TRBV7-2; D is undetermined. Germline values: CDR1 SGHTA, CDR2 FQGNSA. The CDR3 consists of 14 residues. Trimming pared 6 bases from V and 1 base from J, leaving 10 bases between. CDR3 sequence: CASSHDPAKNIQYF. CDR3 bases: TGTGCCAGCAGTCATGACCCGGCCAAAAACATTCAGTACTTC.

The chain has TRBV4-1 and TRBJ2-7, with 12 nucleotides matching TRBD2. The CDR3 has 15 residues. The V and J ends lost 4 bases and 3 bases, in that order; junction bases with no gene match: 4. Germline V gene data show CDR1 as MGHRA and CDR2 as YSYEKL. CDR3 DNA: TGCGCCAGCAGCCCTGGACTAGCGGGGAACTACGAGCAGTACTTC. This gives the protein CASSPGLAGNYEQYF.

J is TRBJ2-1 and V is TRBV11-3; 11 nucleotides match TRBD2. The V gene end was trimmed by 5 bases and the J gene end by 0 bases; junction bases not matched to a gene: 6. The CDR3 loop spans 17 amino acids. Germline V gives CDR1 SGHNT, CDR2 YENEEA. CDR3 nucleotides: TGTGCCAGCAGCCCGGGGACTAGCGGAAGCTCCTACAATGAGCAGTTCTTC. Amino acids: CASSPGTSGSSYNEQFF.

The J gene is TRBJ2-2, the V gene TRBV19; TRBD2 matches 10 bases. J lost 3 bases, V lost 3 bases, and 4 bases had no gene match. Germline-derived CDR1 and CDR2 are LNHDA and SQIVND (reference sequence). This CDR3 spans 16 amino acids. Here the CDR3 reads CASSILAGDHTGELFF. CDR3 nucleotide sequence: TGTGCCAGTAGTATCCTAGCGGGAGATCACACCGGGGAGCTGTTTTTT. The variable domain in full, completed from reference TRBV19 and TRBJ2-2, reads DGGITQSPKYLFRKEGQNVTLSCEQNLNHDAMYWYRQDPGQGLRLIYYSQIVNDFQKGDIAEGYSVSREKKESFPLTVTSAQKNPTAFYLCASSILAGDHTGELFFGEGSRLTVL.

This chain connects TRBV12-5 to TRBJ2-3; D uncertain. V shed 3 bases and J shed 2 bases, with 9 bases lying between them. This CDR3 comprises 14 residues. Germline V gene sequence: CDR1 LGHNT, CDR2 FRNRAP. Written as DNA, the CDR3 is TGTGCTAGTGGTTTTGGAAGGGCCACAGATACGCAGTATTTT. It codes for CASGFGRATDTQYF.

The chain uses TRBV7-2 and TRBJ1-3; no clear D. V lost 4 bases and J lost 4, with 17 bases in between. CDR3 size: 16 residues. In germline, CDR1 is SGHTA, CDR2 FQGNSA. The DNA of the CDR3 is TGTGCCAGCAGCTCCCGGACCGCAACTCCGGGAAACACCATATATTTT. It yields the protein CASSSRTATPGNTIYF.

The chain carries TRBV13 and TRBJ2-3; TRBD2 matches 12 bases. V lost 5 bases, J lost 10 bases, and 10 bases stayed unmatched. CDR3 length: 15 residues. Per germline, CDR1 PRHDT and CDR2 FYEKMQ (reference sequence). CDR3 protein: CASSTSTSGSLAQYF. DNA for the CDR3: TGTGCCAGCAGCACCTCGACTAGCGGGAGTTTAGCGCAGTATTTT. The whole variable domain, remainder taken from reference TRBV13 and TRBJ2-3, is AAGVIQSPRHLIKEKRETATLKCYPIPRHDTVYWYQQGPGQDPQFLISFYEKMQSDKGSIPDRFSAQQFSDYHSELNMSSLELGDSALYFCASSTSTSGSLAQYFGPGTRLTVL.

This clone has only one observation. The V call is TRBV2, the J call TRBJ1-1; 7 nucleotides match TRBD1. The germline V gene encodes CDR1 SNHLY and CDR2 FYNNEI. V gave up 7 bases and J gave up 10 bases; unmatched junction bases: 3. This CDR3 has 10 amino acids. The CDR3 DNA follows: TGTGCCAGCAAGTCAGGGGGAGCTTTCTTT. It encodes CASKSGGAFF.

In DNA form, the CDR3 reads TGTGCCAGCAGCTTAACCCTAGATCAGCCCCAGCATTTT. Protein: CASSLTLDQPQHF. The V gene is TRBV7-2, the J gene TRBJ1-5; D unclear. The V gene's germline CDR1 is SGHTA and CDR2 FQGNSA. V was shortened by 2 bases and J by 5 bases, with 7 bases between the two germline ends. The CDR3 contains 13 residues.

The chain combines TRBV30 with TRBJ1-5; weak D call: TRBD1 (6 bases). Trimming cost V 2 bases and J 5 bases, with 13 bases left between them. CDR1 is GTSNPN and CDR2 is SVGIG in the germline V gene (reference sequence). The CDR3 length is 14 residues. CDR3 residues: CAWSPSGQHQPQHF. In DNA form, the CDR3 reads TGTGCCTGGAGTCCATCGGGACAACATCAGCCCCAGCATTTT.